A selection of T cell receptor beta chains follows, all from one sample in a study of Ad26.COV2.S vaccination and SARS-CoV-2 variants. Measured with immunoSEQ multiplex PCR; TCRdb has only the in-frame clones, and not every one. The data show around 400,000 clones, over 75% seen once. Sample: peripheral blood, taken in a trial of Ad26.COV2.S vaccine versus placebo. The receptors originated from a person aged 18-60 years who received the Ad26.COV2.S COVID-19 vaccine or a placebo. The CDR3 runs from the conserved cysteine through the conserved F or W. A D gene is named only where the DNA matches it firmly. Clone sizes are given selectively: once, few, many, or a class where the clone is expanded.

CDR3aa	CDR3nt	abundance	d_gene	v_gene	j_gene	len
CASGSAKNIQYF	TGTGCCAGCGGATCGGCCAAAAACATTCAGTACTTC	NA	NA	TRBV12-3/TRBV12-4	TRBJ2-4	12
CASSLAPNEQFF	TGTGCCAGCAGCTTAGCGCCCAATGAGCAGTTCTTC	NA	NA	TRBV7-9	TRBJ2-1	12
CASSRPGLADNEQFF	TGCGCCAGCAGCCGTCCGGGACTAGCAGACAATGAGCAGTTCTTC	NA	TRBD2	TRBV4-1	TRBJ2-1	15
CASSRYLDTSYEQYF	TGTGCCAGTAGTAGGTACCTGGACACCTCCTACGAGCAGTACTTC	once	NA	TRBV19	TRBJ2-7	15
CAWGGQGSGAFF	TGTGCCTGGGGGGGACAGGGTTCCGGAGCTTTCTTT	NA	TRBD1	TRBV30	TRBJ1-1	12
CASSSSGKGNNEQFF	TGCGCCAGCAGCTCTAGCGGGAAAGGGAACAATGAGCAGTTCTTC	NA	TRBD2	TRBV5-1	TRBJ2-1	15
CSVEEEGAGGYTF	TGCAGCGTTGAAGAGGAGGGGGCGGGCGGCTACACCTTC	NA	TRBD1	TRBV29-1	TRBJ1-2	13
CASSRGGNSYEQYF	TGTGCCAGCAGCCGGGGAGGGAACTCCTACGAGCAGTACTTC	NA	TRBD2	TRBV5-6	TRBJ2-7	14
CATSRDPREGAYYGYTF	TGTGCCACCAGCAGAGATCCTCGGGAGGGGGCGTACTATGGCTACACCTTC	few	TRBD1	TRBV15	TRBJ1-2	17
CASSQERGPGYNSPLHF	TGTGCCAGCAGCCAAGAGAGGGGGCCTGGCTATAATTCACCCCTCCACTTT	NA	TRBD1	TRBV3-1/TRBV3-2	TRBJ1-6	17
CASSLLDPNSPLHF	TGTGCCAGCAGCTTACTAGATCCCAATTCACCCCTCCACTTT	NA	NA	TRBV7-9	TRBJ1-6	14
CASRRTDSPIYEQYF	TGCGCCAGCAGAAGGACGGACTCTCCTATCTACGAGCAGTACTTC	NA	NA	TRBV5-1	TRBJ2-7	15
CASSRMGREEKLFF	TGTGCCAGCAGCCGGATGGGGCGAGAGGAAAAACTGTTTTTT	once	NA	TRBV2	TRBJ1-4	14
CAWSVGPRSPLHF	TGTGCCTGGAGTGTTGGGCCTAGGTCACCCCTCCACTTT	NA	NA	TRBV30	TRBJ1-6	13
CASSLAGTGGEGYTF	TGCGCCAGCAGCTTGGCCGGGACAGGGGGAGAGGGCTACACCTTC	few	TRBD1	TRBV5-1	TRBJ1-2	15
CASRPGASYNSPLHF	TGTGCCAGCAGACCGGGTGCCTCCTATAATTCACCCCTCCACTTT	once	NA	TRBV6-5	TRBJ1-6	15
CASSPTNSNQPQHF	TGTGCCAGCAGTCCAACGAATAGCAATCAGCCCCAGCATTTT	NA	NA	TRBV27	TRBJ1-5	14
CASSLVAGATYNEQFF	TGTGCCAGCAGCTTGGTAGCGGGAGCGACCTACAATGAGCAGTTCTTC	NA	TRBD2	TRBV5-5	TRBJ2-1	16
CASRSTGNTEAFF	TGTGCCAGCAGGAGCACAGGTAACACTGAAGCTTTCTTT	NA	NA	TRBV25-1	TRBJ1-1	13
CASTLGTSGRDSYEQYF	TGTGCCAGTACCCTCGGGACTAGCGGGAGGGACTCCTACGAGCAGTACTTC	NA	TRBD2	TRBV25-1	TRBJ2-7	17
CSAARGYGYTF	TGCAGTGCTGCGCGGGGCTATGGCTACACCTTC	NA	NA	TRBV20-1	TRBJ1-2	11
CASSLTRTISSYEQYF	TGTGCCAGCAGCTTAACACGGACTATTAGCTCCTACGAGCAGTACTTC	NA	NA	TRBV7-8	TRBJ2-7	16
CASSLRITRGGPHEQYF	TGTGCCAGCAGCTTAAGAATCACTAGGGGTGGGCCTCACGAGCAGTACTTC	NA	NA	TRBV11-3	TRBJ2-7	17
CASSQVGQGINQPQHF	TGTGCCAGCAGCCAAGTGGGACAGGGGATCAATCAGCCCCAGCATTTT	NA	TRBD1	TRBV4-2	TRBJ1-5	16
CASSYPGTSGRAVNYNEQFF	TGTGCCAGCAGTTACCCCGGGACTAGCGGGAGGGCCGTCAACTACAATGAGCAGTTCTTC	NA	TRBD2	TRBV6-2/TRBV6-3	TRBJ2-1	20
CASRRDREEAFF	TGTGCCAGCAGGCGGGACAGGGAAGAAGCTTTCTTT	NA	TRBD1	TRBV6-6	TRBJ1-1	12
CASSFGTSGNEQFF	TGTGCCAGCAGCTTCGGGACTAGCGGCAATGAGCAGTTCTTC	NA	TRBD2	TRBV7-3	TRBJ2-1	14
CAIRDRREKLFF	TGTGCCATCAGGGACAGGCGGGAAAAACTGTTTTTT	NA	TRBD1	TRBV10-3	TRBJ1-4	12
CASSMDRGLRNQPQHF	TGTGCCAGTAGTATGGACAGGGGGTTACGCAATCAGCCCCAGCATTTT	once	TRBD1	TRBV19	TRBJ1-5	16
CASSYMDRSNQPQHF	TGTGCCAGCAGTTACATGGACAGAAGCAATCAGCCCCAGCATTTT	NA	NA	TRBV6-2/TRBV6-3	TRBJ1-5	15
CASSSSPRQGANTGELFF	TGTGCCAGCAGCTCCAGTCCCCGACAGGGTGCGAACACCGGGGAGCTGTTTTTT	NA	TRBD1	TRBV7-9	TRBJ2-2	18
CASRRPGTRKETQYF	TGTGCCAGCAGACGCCCCGGGACACGAAAAGAGACCCAGTACTTC	NA	NA	TRBV11-2	TRBJ2-5	15
CASSLGQRERTGELFF	TGTGCCAGCAGCTTAGGGCAGCGGGAGAGAACCGGGGAGCTGTTTTTT	NA	TRBD2	TRBV11-3	TRBJ2-2	16
CAWTIPRGGTYEQYF	TGTGCCTGGACCATCCCGAGGGGGGGGACCTACGAGCAGTACTTC	NA	NA	TRBV30	TRBJ2-7	15
CASSLGQLGEKLFF	TGCGCCAGCAGCTTAGGACAGTTAGGGGAAAAACTGTTTTTT	NA	NA	TRBV5-1	TRBJ1-4	14
CATSDKLGGSLYEQFF	TGTGCCACCAGTGATAAGTTGGGCGGGAGTCTATATGAGCAGTTCTTC	few	TRBD2	TRBV24-1	TRBJ2-1	16
CASSLTSGSTDTQYF	TGTGCCAGCAGTCTGACTAGCGGAAGCACAGATACGCAGTATTTT	few	TRBD2	TRBV6-4	TRBJ2-3	15
CASSLWARTENGETQYF	TGTGCCAGCAGCTTATGGGCCCGCACCGAGAATGGAGAGACCCAGTACTTC	once	NA	TRBV11-2	TRBJ2-5	17
CASSFPERPTDTQYF	TGTGCCAGCAGCTTTCCAGAGCGGCCCACAGATACGCAGTATTTT	NA	NA	TRBV5-4	TRBJ2-3	15
CASSQDRAYNEQFF	TGTGCCAGCAGCCAGGACAGAGCCTACAATGAGCAGTTCTTC	NA	NA	TRBV11-2	TRBJ2-1	14
CASSQLRGGEQYF	TGCGCCAGCAGCCAATTGAGGGGGGGCGAGCAGTACTTC	NA	NA	TRBV4-1	TRBJ2-7	13
CASSGGSDTGELFF	TGCGCCAGCAGCGGGGGTTCGGACACCGGGGAGCTGTTTTTT	few	NA	TRBV5-1	TRBJ2-2	14
CASSEDQGARETQYF	TGTGCCAGCAGTGAAGACCAGGGGGCTCGGGAGACCCAGTACTTC	NA	TRBD1	TRBV2	TRBJ2-5	15
CASSEIISGTEAFF	TGTGCCAGCAGTGAAATTATATCGGGGACTGAAGCTTTCTTT	NA	NA	TRBV2	TRBJ1-1	14
CASSPDRANQPQHF	TGTGCCAGCAGTCCCGACAGGGCCAATCAGCCCCAGCATTTT	NA	TRBD1	TRBV27	TRBJ1-5	14
CASSSGTGVQETQYF	TGTGCCAGCAGCAGCGGGACAGGGGTGCAAGAGACCCAGTACTTC	few	TRBD1	TRBV27	TRBJ2-5	15
CASSEATHPGQPQHF	TGTGCCAGCAGTGAAGCGACGCATCCGGGTCAGCCCCAGCATTTT	NA	NA	TRBV2	TRBJ1-5	15
CATSRDLAGVYNEQFF	TGTGCCACCAGCAGAGATCTAGCGGGAGTCTACAATGAGCAGTTCTTC	NA	TRBD2	TRBV15	TRBJ2-1	16
CASSLGPAGGRAFF	TGTGCCAGCAGCTTAGGGCCGGCAGGGGGTCGGGCTTTCTTT	NA	TRBD1	TRBV7-2	TRBJ1-1	14
CASSQGSEQFF	TGTGCCAGCAGCCAAGGATCTGAGCAGTTCTTC	NA	NA	TRBV3-1/TRBV3-2	TRBJ2-1	11